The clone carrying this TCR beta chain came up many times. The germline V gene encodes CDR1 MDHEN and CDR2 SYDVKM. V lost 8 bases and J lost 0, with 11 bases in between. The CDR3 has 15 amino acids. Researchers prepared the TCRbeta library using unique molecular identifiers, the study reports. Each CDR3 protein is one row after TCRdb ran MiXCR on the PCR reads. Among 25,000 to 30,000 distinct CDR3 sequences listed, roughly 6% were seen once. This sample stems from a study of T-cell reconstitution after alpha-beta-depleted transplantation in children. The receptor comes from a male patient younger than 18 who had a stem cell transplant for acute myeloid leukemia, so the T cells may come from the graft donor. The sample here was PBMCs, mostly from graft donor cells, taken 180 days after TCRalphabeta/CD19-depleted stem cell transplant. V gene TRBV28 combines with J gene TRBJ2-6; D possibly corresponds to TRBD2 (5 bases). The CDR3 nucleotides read TGTGCCAGCCGAGAGGGAAGCTCTGGGGCCAACGTCCTGACTTTC. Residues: CASREGSSGANVLTF. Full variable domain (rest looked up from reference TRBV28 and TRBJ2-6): DVKVTQSSRYLVKRTGEKVFLECVQDMDHENMFWYRQDPGLGLRLIYFSYDVKMKEKGDIPEGYSVSREKKERFSLILESASTNQTSMYLCASREGSSGANVLTFGAGSRLTVL.